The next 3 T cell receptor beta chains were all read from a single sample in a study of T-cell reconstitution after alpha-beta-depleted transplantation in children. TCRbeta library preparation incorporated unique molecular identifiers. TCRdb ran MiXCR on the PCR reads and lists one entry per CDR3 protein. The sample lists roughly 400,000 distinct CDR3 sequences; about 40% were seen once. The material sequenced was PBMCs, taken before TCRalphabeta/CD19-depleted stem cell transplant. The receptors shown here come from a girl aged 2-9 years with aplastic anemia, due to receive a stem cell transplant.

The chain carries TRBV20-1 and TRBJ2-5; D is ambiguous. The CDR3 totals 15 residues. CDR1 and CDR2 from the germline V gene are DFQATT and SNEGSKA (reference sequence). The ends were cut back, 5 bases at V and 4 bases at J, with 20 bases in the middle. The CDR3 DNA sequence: TGCAGTGCTTCAAACCGGAGAATCGGTCTAGAGACCCAGTACTTC. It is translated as CSASNRRIGLETQYF.

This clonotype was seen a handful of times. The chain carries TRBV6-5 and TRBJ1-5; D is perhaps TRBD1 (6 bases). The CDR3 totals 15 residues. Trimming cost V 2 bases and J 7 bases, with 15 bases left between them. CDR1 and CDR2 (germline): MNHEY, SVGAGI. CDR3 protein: CASSYGHREGQPQHF. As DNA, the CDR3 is TGTGCCAGCAGTTACGGGCACAGGGAGGGACAGCCCCAGCATTTT.

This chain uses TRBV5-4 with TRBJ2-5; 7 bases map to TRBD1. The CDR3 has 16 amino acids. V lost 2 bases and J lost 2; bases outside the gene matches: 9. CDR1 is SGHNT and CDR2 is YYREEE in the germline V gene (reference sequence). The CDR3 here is CASSFHLGTEQETQYF. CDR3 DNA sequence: TGTGCCAGCAGCTTCCACCTCGGGACAGAGCAAGAGACCCAGTACTTC.